The clone carrying this T cell receptor (beta chain) was seen only once. This specimen belongs to a study of shared clonotypes between healthy human individuals. The method was immunoSEQ multiplex PCR; TCRdb's version includes in-frame clones alone and lacks a portion of them. The sample lists under 2.5 million clones; less than 95% were seen once. From CD4+ cells came CD45RA+ naive and CD45RA-negative memory subsets. The germline V gene encodes CDR1 SGHTS and CDR2 YDEGEE. V gave up 4 bases and J gave up 1 base; unmatched junction bases: 3. The CDR3 totals 14 residues. The chain recombines TRBV5-8 with TRBJ2-7, with 9 bases lining up with TRBD1. Sequenced sample: naive CD4+ T cells from PBMCs. Described subset: CD45RA+ positively selected. This receptor was identified in a young man in good health. Some clones in this sample may be carry-over from other donors' samples. For the CDR3, the DNA is TGTGCCAGCAGCGGGACAGGGTTTTCCTACGAGCAGTACTTC. This encodes CASSGTGFSYEQYF.